What follows are 10 T cell receptor beta chains derived from one specimen sequenced in a study of neoadjuvant nivolumab and ipilimumab in lung cancer. Clones were read by immunoSEQ multiplex PCR, and TCRdb kept only the in-frame ones, dropping some. The sample shows 45,000 to 55,000 clones, roughly 90% of them seen only once. Specimen: blood, collected before neoadjuvant nivolumab, alone or with ipilimumab. Receptors were obtained from an adult with non-small cell lung cancer. Some clones in this sample may be carry-over from other donors' samples.

The V call is TRBV7-9, the J call TRBJ1-2; 7 bases agree with TRBD1. CDR1 and CDR2 (germline): SEHNR, FQNEAQ (reference sequence). With 7 bases clipped from V and 2 bases from J, the junction kept 7 bases outside the gene matches. The CDR3 is 14 amino acids. CDR3 region: CASNYDRVNYGYTF. The DNA for the CDR3 is TGTGCCAGCAACTATGACAGGGTGAACTATGGCTACACCTTC.

This chain joins TRBV5-6 and TRBJ1-4, with D unresolved. Trimming removed 4 bases at V and 2 bases at J, with 12 bases between. The CDR3 spans 15 residues. Germline loops: CDR1 SGHDT, CDR2 YYEEEE. This chain's CDR3 is CASSPTWHTNEKLFF. CDR3 in DNA: TGTGCCAGCAGCCCGACCTGGCATACTAATGAAAAACTGTTTTTT.

The chain uses TRBV18 and TRBJ1-5; perhaps TRBD1 as D (6 bases). Germline loops: CDR1 KGHSH, CDR2 LQKENI. The CDR3 is 14 amino acids. The V gene lost 2 bases and the J gene lost 2 bases, with 7 bases spanning the gap. The CDR3 bases are TGTGCCAGCTCACCAGGGGGCGGCAATCAGCCCCAGCATTTT. Its translation: CASSPGGGNQPQHF.

The chain couples TRBV11-1 to TRBJ2-3; D might be TRBD1 (5 bases). Germline V lookup: CDR1 SGHAT, CDR2 FQDESV (reference sequence). The length of the CDR3 is 14 residues. Deletions cut 2 bases from V and 3 bases from J, with 9 bases between. DNA for the CDR3: TGTGCCAGCAGCTTATCCAGGGTAACAGATACGCAGTATTTT. This gives the protein CASSLSRVTDTQYF.

This chain links TRBV2 with TRBJ2-2, with 10 positions matching TRBD2. The CDR3 extends over 17 amino acids. With V trimmed by 8 bases and J by 6 bases, 15 bases remained unmatched. Germline V gives CDR1 SNHLY, CDR2 FYNNEI. The CDR3 region is CASLAGAGSSRAGELFF. The CDR3 coding sequence is TGTGCCAGCCTAGCGGGAGCTGGTAGTTCGAGGGCCGGGGAGCTGTTTTTT.

The chain has TRBV27 and TRBJ2-3, with D perhaps TRBD2 (5 bases). The CDR3 loop spans 16 amino acids. Germline V CDR1 and CDR2: MNHEY, SMNVEV (reference sequence). Trimming cost V 4 bases and J 3 bases, with 17 bases left between them. The CDR3 loop is CASSSGSILATDTQYF. CDR3 nucleotide sequence: TGTGCCAGCAGTTCTGGGAGCATCCTGGCAACAGATACGCAGTATTTT.

This clone was detected once. The junction departs from the called germline gene at one end, perhaps through a read error. The chain carries TRBV30 and TRBJ1-5, with 7 bases identical to TRBD1. Per germline, CDR1 GTSNPN and CDR2 SVGIG (reference sequence). CDR3 length equals 12 residues. The CDR3 loop reads CAWSLSSGTVNF. The CDR3 region has the DNA TGTGCCTGGAGCCTATCCTCCGGGACAGTAAATTTT.

The gene calls are TRBV7-2 and TRBJ2-1, with D possibly being TRBD1 (5 bases). The germline V gene has CDR1 SGHTA and CDR2 FQGNSA. This CDR3 has 13 residues. V dropped 4 bases and J dropped 8 bases, with 12 bases sitting between them. CDR3 residues: CASSSNRGYEQFF. The DNA of the CDR3 is TGTGCCAGCAGCTCGAATAGGGGCTATGAGCAGTTCTTC.

The rearrangement uses TRBV7-6 and TRBJ2-7; D gene unclear. The CDR3 runs to 13 residues. V was pared by 1 base and J by 6 bases, with 10 bases between. Germline values: CDR1 SGHVS, CDR2 FNYEAQ. The CDR3 coding sequence is TGTGCCAGCAGCTTAGGTGGCCCCGGCGAGCAGTACTTC. Its protein product is CASSLGGPGEQYF.

The chain combines TRBV5-1 with TRBJ2-3; D call uncertain. V shed 0 bases and J shed 0 bases, with 8 bases lying between them. Germline CDR1 SGHRS, CDR2 YFSETQ. This CDR3 spans 15 amino acids. The CDR3 reads CASSLAAFSTDTQYF. In DNA form, the CDR3 reads TGCGCCAGCAGCTTGGCGGCTTTCAGCACAGATACGCAGTATTTT.